The following is a TCR beta chain sequence with its context. Its matching antigen is unknown. V was trimmed by 5 bases and J by 7 bases, leaving 15 bases between them. From germline, CDR1 is KGHSY and CDR2 FQNENV. The CDR3 consists of 15 residues. This entry belongs to a study of PD-1 blockade in classical Hodgkin lymphoma. All patients experienced relapse after autologous stem cell transplantation, and brentuximab vedotin exposure was variable. Findings of the study overall: The diversity seen at baseline in complete responders resembled that of newly diagnosed patients. TCR diversity rose significantly by C4D1 in CD4+ but not CD8+ cells. The authors excluded patients who started nivolumab under 1 year after ASCT. Differences between repertoires have undefined causes, possibly disease activity or prior therapy.

Sequencing was performed with immunoSEQ multiplex PCR; in TCRdb, only in-frame clones are kept and a portion is missing. The data show around 39,000 clones, over 60% seen once. The J gene is TRBJ1-6, the V gene TRBV16; D is undetermined. Sequences were derived from peripheral blood mononuclear cells (PBMCs), sampled before the second cycle of nivolumab. The sequence came from a human donor with classical Hodgkin lymphoma. The CDR3 bases are TGTGCCAGCAGCTACTTGACCGCGTCCAATTCACCCCTCCACTTT. It translates to CASSYLTASNSPLHF.